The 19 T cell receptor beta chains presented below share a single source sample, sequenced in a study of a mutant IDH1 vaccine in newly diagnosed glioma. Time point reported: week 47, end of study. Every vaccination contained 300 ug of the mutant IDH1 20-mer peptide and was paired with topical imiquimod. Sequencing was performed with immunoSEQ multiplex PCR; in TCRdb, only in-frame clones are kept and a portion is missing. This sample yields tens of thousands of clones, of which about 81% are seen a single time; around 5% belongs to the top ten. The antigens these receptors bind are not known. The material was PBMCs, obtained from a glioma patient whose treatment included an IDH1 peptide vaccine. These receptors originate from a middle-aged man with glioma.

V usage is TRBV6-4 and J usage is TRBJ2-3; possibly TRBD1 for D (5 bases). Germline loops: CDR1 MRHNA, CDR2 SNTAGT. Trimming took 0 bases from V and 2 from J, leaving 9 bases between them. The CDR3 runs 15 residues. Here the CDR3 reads CASSDSGGHTDTQYF. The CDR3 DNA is TGTGCCAGCAGTGACTCTGGCGGACACACAGATACGCAGTATTTT.

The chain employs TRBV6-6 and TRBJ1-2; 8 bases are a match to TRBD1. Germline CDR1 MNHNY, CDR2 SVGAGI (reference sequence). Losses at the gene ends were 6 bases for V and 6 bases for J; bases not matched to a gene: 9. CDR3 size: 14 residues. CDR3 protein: CASRADRERDGYTF. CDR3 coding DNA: TGTGCCAGCAGGGCGGACAGGGAGAGGGATGGCTACACCTTC.

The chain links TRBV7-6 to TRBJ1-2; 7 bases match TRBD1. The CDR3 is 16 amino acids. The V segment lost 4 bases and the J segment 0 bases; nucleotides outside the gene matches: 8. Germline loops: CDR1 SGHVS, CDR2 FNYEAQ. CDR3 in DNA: TGTGCCAGCAGCTCCGGCTGGACAGGACCTAACTATGGCTACACCTTC. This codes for CASSSGWTGPNYGYTF.

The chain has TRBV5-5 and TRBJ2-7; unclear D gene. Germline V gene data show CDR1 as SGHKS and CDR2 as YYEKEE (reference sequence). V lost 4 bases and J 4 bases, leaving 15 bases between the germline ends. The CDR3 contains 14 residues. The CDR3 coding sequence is TGTGCCAGCAGCAAGGATTTTGGGCAATACGAGCAGTACTTC. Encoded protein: CASSKDFGQYEQYF.

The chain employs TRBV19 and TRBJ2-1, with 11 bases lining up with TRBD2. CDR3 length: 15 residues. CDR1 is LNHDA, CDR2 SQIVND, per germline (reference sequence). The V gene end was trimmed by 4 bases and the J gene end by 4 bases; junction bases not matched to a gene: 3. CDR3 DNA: TGTGCCAGTAGTACGACTAGCGGGACGTACAATGAGCAGTTCTTC. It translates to CASSTTSGTYNEQFF.

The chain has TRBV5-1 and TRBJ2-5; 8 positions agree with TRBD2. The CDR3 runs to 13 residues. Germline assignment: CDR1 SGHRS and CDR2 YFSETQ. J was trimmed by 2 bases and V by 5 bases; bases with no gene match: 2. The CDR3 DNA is TGCGCCAGCAGAACGGGGGGGCAAGAGACCCAGTACTTC. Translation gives CASRTGGQETQYF. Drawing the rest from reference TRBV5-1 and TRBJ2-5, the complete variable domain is KAGVTQTPRYLIKTRGQQVTLSCSPISGHRSVSWYQQTPGQGLQFLFEYFSETQRNKGNFPGRFSGRQFSNSRSEMNVSTLELGDSALYLCASRTGGQETQYFGPGTRLLVL.

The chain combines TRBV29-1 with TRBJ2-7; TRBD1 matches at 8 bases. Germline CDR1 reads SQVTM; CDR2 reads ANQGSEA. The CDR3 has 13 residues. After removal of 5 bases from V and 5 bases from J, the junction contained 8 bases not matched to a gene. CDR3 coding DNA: TGCAGCGTTCTGGACAGGGCCGACAACGAGCAGTACTTC. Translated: CSVLDRADNEQYF.

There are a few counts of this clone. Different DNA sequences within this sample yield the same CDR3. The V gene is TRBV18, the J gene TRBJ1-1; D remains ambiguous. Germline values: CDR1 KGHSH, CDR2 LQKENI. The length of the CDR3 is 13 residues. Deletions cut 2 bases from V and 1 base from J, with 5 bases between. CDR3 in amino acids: CASSPGRNTEAFF. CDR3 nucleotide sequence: TGTGCCAGCTCACCAGGACGGAACACTGAAGCTTTCTTT.

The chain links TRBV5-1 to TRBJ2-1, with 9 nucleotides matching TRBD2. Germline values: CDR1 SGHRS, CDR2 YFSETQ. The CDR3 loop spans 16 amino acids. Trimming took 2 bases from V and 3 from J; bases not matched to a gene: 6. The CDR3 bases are TGCGCCAGCAGCTTTGGCGGGAGGGCCAACTACAATGAGCAGTTCTTC. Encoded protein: CASSFGGRANYNEQFF. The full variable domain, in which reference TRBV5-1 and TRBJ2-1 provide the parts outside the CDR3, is KAGVTQTPRYLIKTRGQQVTLSCSPISGHRSVSWYQQTPGQGLQFLFEYFSETQRNKGNFPGRFSGRQFSNSRSEMNVSTLELGDSALYLCASSFGGRANYNEQFFGPGTRLTVL.

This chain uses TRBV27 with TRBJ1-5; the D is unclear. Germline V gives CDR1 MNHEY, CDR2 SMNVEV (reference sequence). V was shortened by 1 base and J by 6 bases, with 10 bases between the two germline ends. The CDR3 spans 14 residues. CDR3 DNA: TGTGCCAGCAGTTTATTGGGGATGGGTCAGCCCCAGCATTTT. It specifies CASSLLGMGQPQHF.

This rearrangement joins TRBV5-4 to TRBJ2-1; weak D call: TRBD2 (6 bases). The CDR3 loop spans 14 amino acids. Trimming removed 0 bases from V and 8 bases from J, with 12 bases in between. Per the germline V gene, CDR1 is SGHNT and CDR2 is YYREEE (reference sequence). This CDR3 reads CASSLARLDDEQFF. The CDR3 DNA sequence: TGTGCCAGCAGCTTGGCCCGACTAGACGATGAGCAGTTCTTC. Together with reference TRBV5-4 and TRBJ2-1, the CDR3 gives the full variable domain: ETGVTQSPTHLIKTRGQQVTLRCSSQSGHNTVSWYQQALGQGPQFIFQYYREEENGRGNFPPRFSGLQFPNYSSELNVNALELDDSALYLCASSLARLDDEQFFGPGTRLTVL.

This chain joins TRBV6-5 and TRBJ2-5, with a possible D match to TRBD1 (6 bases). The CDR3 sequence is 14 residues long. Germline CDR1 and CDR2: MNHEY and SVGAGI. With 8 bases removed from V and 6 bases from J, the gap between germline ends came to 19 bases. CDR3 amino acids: CASLRVGGSKTQYF. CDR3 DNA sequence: TGTGCCAGCCTGAGGGTAGGGGGTTCAAAGACCCAGTACTTC.

As DNA, the CDR3 is TGTGCCAGCAGTTTATCACTAGCGGGCTCCTACGAGCAGTACTTC. Its protein is CASSLSLAGSYEQYF. The chain joins TRBV28 to TRBJ2-7; TRBD2 matches at 9 bases. Unmatched junction bases numbered 1, after V lost 1 base and J lost 0 bases. CDR1 MDHEN and CDR2 SYDVKM come from the germline V gene. The CDR3 consists of 15 residues.

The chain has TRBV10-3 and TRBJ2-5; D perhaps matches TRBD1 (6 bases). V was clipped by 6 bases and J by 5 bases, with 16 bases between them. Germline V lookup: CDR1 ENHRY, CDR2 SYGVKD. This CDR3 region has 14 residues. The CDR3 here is CAIRETGSWETQYF. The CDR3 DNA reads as TGTGCCATCAGAGAGACAGGATCGTGGGAGACCCAGTACTTC.

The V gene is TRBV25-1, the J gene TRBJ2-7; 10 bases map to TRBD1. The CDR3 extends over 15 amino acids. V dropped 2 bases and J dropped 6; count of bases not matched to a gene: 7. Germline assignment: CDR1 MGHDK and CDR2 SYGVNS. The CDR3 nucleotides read TGTGCCAGCAGTGAACTCCGACAGGGGGCGACCGAGCAGTACTTC. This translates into CASSELRQGATEQYF.

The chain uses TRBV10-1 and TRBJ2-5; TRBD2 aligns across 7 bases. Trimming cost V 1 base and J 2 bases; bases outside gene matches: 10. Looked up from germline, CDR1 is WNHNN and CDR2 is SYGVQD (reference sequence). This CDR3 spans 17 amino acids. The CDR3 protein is CASSEYSPSGAQETQYF. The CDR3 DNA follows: TGCGCCAGCAGTGAGTACAGTCCTAGCGGTGCGCAAGAGACCCAGTACTTC.

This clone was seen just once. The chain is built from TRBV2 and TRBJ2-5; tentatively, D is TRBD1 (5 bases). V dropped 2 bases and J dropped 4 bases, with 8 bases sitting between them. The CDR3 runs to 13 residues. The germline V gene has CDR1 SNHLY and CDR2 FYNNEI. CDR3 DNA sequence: TGTGCCAGCAGTGAACGCCAGGGAGAGACCCAGTACTTC. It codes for CASSERQGETQYF.

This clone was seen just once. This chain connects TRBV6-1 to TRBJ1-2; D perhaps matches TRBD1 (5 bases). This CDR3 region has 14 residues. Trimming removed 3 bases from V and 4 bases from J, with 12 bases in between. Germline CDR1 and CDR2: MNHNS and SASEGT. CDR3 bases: TGTGCCAGCAGTGACCTGGGACGGTCCTATGGCTACACCTTC. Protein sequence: CASSDLGRSYGYTF.

The CDR3 nucleotides are TGCGCCAGCAGCCAAGAAGTGGGGCTAAACTATGGCTACACCTTC. Its translation: CASSQEVGLNYGYTF. The chain joins TRBV4-3 to TRBJ1-2; perhaps TRBD1 as D (5 bases). This CDR3 is built from 15 residues. CDR1 is LGHNA, CDR2 YSLEER, per germline. The V end lost 0 bases, the J end lost 2 bases, and 10 bases lay between the germline ends.